Reported below is one TCR beta chain. The data derive from a study of early T cells in non-severe SARS-CoV-2 infection. V was trimmed by 3 bases and J by 8 bases, leaving 13 bases between them. This CDR3 region has 13 residues. In germline, CDR1 is WSHSY, CDR2 SAAADI. TCRdb independently ran MiXCR on the 5' RACE reads; one entry per CDR3 protein. The table lists fewer than 65,000 distinct CDR3 sequences, approximately 9.9% of them singletons. Source material: whole blood. The chain is built from TRBV10-2 and TRBJ1-2; possible D gene TRBD1, 5 bases. This clonotype was obtained from an adult who was a healthcare worker with PCR-confirmed SARS-CoV-2 infection or an uninfected control (not recorded which). The CDR3 protein is CASSEGAGLGYTF. CDR3 sequence (DNA): TGCGCCAGCAGTGAAGGGGCAGGGCTAGGCTACACCTTC.